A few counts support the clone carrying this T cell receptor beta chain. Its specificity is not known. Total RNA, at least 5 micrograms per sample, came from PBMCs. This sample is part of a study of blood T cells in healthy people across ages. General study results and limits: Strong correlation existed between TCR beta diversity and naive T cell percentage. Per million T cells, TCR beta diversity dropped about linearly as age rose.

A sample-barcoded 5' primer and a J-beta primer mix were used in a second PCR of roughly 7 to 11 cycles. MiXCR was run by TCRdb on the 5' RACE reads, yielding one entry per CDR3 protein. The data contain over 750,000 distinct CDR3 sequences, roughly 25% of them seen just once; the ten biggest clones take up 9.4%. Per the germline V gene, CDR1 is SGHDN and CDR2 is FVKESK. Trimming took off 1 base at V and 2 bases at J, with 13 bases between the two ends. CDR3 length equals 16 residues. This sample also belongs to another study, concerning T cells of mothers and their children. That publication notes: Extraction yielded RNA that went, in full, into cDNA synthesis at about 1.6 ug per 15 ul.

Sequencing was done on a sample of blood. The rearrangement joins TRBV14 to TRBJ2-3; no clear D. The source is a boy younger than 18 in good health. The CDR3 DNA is TGTGCCAGCAGCCAAGCCCTTGGCCAGTTCACAGATACGCAGTATTTT. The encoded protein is CASSQALGQFTDTQYF. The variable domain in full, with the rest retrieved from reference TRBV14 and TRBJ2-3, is EAGVTQFPSHSVIEKGQTVTLRCDPISGHDNLYWYRRVMGKEIKFLLHFVKESKQDESGMPNNRFLAERTGGTYSTLKVQPAELEDSGVYFCASSQALGQFTDTQYFGPGTRLTVL.